This TCR beta chain was recovered during a study of cytotoxic CD8 clonotypes in ibrutinib-treated CLL (dated by TCRdb to about 2021). Broadly, across the study: The cohort included roughly 15 treatment-naive and roughly ten relapsed/refractory patients; some 18 were IGHV unmutated. Partial responses were observed in 24 patients and complete responses in 2; after a median follow-up of around 68 months, remission was maintained in 14 patients and progression was observed in roughly 12. Response samples were obtained after a median of about 13 months of treatment, with a range of roughly 6 to 40 months. An average of about 260,000 productive templates and 94,082 productive rearrangements was obtained per sample. Of the roughly 81 people in the trial, 26 had longitudinal samples available. Cryopreserved peripheral blood mononuclear cells were obtained prior to treatment, at the time of response, and at either disease progression or sustained remission.

Results the study describes overall, beyond this receptor: Public clonotypes were rare and either contracted or stayed stable during treatment, and the rise in clonality at ibrutinib response reflected the expansion of private clonotypes. Sampling times were not matched between sustained-remission and progressing patients, and lymph node repertoires were not studied. At ibrutinib response clonality went up, during sustained remission it held steady, and at progression it dropped back toward baseline. Baseline clonality was found to be higher than that of age-matched healthy donors and was strongly correlated with circulating CD8+ T-cell counts.

Approximately 2 micrograms of genomic DNA were extracted from cryopreserved PBMCs for TCR beta library preparation. Longitudinal blood samples from CLL patients on ibrutinib monotherapy underwent high-throughput TCR beta sequencing. The patients were enrolled in a single-center, open-label phase 2 trial of ibrutinib monotherapy. A MiSeq instrument was used for deep resolution sequencing, which targeted depths ranging from 1 in 1 million up to 1 in 200,000 T cells, with coverage averaging 10x for each clonotype. The immunoSEQ hsTCRB Kit was used to generate TCR beta libraries. In the source study's methods: Data were analyzed with ImmunoSEQ Data Assistant and ImmunoSEQ Analyzer, with V, D and J genes assigned per IMGT definitions. Clonality, with values ranging from 0 to 1, was calculated as one minus the normalized Shannon entropy of productive rearrangement frequencies. Public clonotype analysis was restricted to overrepresented clonotypes comprising at least 0.05% of each patient's repertoire. About a dozen repertoires from age-matched healthy donors, obtained from immuneACCESS, served as clonality controls. The table was pulled from immuneACCESS by TCRdb, which kept in-frame rearrangements only. Such tables lose some clones; where checked, under half of the loss comes from unresolved V genes, and the rest has no known cause. That table supplies the V and J calls and clone size; D and trimming were determined from the DNA. The sample table holds some 310,000 clones, of which roughly 79% were seen once. The top ten clones comprise over 6.5% of the sample.

CDR1 and CDR2, looked up from the germline V gene (reference sequence), are SGHKS and YYEKEE. The CDR3 starts with the cysteine, ends with the phenylalanine, and has 16 residues. Only the CDR3 DNA is retained, 48 bases long and in frame from the first base. V lost 0 bases and J lost 0 bases; the stretch between them is 9 bases long. Worth noting for this clone: The antigen this receptor binds is unknown. The input lacks base qualities; no much larger clone sits a single base away.

The receptor was isolated from a human donor with chronic lymphocytic leukemia. Material: PBMCs, obtained before ibrutinib treatment. This chain is built from TRBV5-5 and TRBJ1-4, with no D gene named confidently. The CDR3 loop reads CASSLGRATTNEKLFF. DNA sequence: TGTGCCAGCAGCTTGGGCCGGGCCACAACTAATGAAAAACTGTTTTTT.